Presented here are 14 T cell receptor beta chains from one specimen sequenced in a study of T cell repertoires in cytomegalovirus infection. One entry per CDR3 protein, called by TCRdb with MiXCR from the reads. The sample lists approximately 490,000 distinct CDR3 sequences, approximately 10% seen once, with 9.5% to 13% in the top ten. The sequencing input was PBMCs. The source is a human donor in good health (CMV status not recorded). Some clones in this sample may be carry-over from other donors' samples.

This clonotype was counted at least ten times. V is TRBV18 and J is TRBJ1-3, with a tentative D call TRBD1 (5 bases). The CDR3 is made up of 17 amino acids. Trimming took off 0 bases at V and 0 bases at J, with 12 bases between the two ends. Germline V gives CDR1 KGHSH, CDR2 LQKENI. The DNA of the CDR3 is TGTGCCAGCTCACCACCCGCCGGGACGGGCTCTGGAAACACCATATATTTT. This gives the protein CASSPPAGTGSGNTIYF.

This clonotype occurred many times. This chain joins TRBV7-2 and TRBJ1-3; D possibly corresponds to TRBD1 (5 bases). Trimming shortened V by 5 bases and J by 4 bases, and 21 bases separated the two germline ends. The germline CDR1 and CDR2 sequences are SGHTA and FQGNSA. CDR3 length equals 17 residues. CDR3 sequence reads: CASSPVVLWGKGNTIYF. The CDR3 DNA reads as TGTGCCAGCAGCCCCGTGGTGTTGTGGGGCAAAGGAAACACCATATATTTT.

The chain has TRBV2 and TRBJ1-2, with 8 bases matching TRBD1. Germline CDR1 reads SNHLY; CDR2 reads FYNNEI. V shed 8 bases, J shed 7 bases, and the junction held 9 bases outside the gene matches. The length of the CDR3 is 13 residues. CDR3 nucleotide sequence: TGTGCCAGCCGGACAGGGTCAAGGGGTGGCTACACCTTC. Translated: CASRTGSRGGYTF. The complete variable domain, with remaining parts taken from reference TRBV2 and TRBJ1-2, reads EPEVTQTPSHQVTQMGQEVILRCVPISNHLYFYWYRQILGQKVEFLVSFYNNEISEKSEIFDDQFSVERPDGSNFTLKIRSTKLEDSAMYFCASRTGSRGGYTFGSGTRLTVV.

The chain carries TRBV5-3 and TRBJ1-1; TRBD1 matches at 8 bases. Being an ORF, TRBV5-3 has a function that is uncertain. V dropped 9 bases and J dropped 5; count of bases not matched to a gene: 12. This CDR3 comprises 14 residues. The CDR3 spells CANSSMDRVTEAFF. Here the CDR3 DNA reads TGTGCCAACAGCTCTATGGACAGGGTGACTGAAGCTTTCTTT.

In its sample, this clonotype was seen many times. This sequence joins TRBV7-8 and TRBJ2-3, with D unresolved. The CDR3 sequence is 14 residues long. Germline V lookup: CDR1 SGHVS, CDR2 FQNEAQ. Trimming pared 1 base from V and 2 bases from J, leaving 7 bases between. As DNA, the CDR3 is TGTGCCAGCAGCTTAGGCAGGAACACAGATACGCAGTATTTT. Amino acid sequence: CASSLGRNTDTQYF.

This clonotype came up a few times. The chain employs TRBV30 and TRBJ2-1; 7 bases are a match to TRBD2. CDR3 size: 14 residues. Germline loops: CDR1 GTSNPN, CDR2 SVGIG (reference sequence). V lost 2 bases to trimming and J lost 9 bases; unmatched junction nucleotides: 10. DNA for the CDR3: TGTGCCTGGAGTAGCAGCGGGAACTGGGGTGAGCAGTTCTTC. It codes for CAWSSSGNWGEQFF.

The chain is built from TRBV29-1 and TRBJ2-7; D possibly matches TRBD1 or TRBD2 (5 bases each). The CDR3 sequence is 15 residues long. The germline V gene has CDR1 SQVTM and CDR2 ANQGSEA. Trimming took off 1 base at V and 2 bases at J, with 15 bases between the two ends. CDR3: CSVEAGTGLTYEQYF. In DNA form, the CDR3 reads TGCAGCGTTGAAGCCGGGACGGGGCTTACCTACGAGCAGTACTTC.

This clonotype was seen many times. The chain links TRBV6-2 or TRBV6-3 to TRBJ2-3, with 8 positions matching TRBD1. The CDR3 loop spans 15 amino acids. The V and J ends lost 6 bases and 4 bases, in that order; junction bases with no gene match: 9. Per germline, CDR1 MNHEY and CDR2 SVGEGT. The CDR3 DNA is TGTGCCAGCAGGACGGACAGGGATCATGCAGATACGCAGTATTTT. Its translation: CASRTDRDHADTQYF.

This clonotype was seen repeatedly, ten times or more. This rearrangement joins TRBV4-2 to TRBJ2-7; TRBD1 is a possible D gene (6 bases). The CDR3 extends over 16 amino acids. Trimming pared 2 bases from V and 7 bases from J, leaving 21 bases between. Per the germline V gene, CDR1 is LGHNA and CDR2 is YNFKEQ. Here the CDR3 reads CASSQFSGTSSGEQYF. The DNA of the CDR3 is TGTGCCAGCAGCCAATTCTCCGGGACATCCTCCGGTGAGCAGTACTTC.

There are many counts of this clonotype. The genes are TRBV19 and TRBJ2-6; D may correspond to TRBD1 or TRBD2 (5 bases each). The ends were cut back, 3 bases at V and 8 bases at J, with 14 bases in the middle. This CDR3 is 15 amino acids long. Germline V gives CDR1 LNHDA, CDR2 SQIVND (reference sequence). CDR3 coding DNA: TGTGCCAGTAGTATGTCCAGGGAGATGACCAACGTCCTGACTTTC. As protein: CASSMSREMTNVLTF.

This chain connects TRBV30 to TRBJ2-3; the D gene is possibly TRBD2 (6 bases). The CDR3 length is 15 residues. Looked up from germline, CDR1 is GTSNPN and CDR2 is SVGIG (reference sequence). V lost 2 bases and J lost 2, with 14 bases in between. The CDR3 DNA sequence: TGTGCCTGGAGTCTGACGGGAGCGATCACAGATACGCAGTATTTT. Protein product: CAWSLTGAITDTQYF. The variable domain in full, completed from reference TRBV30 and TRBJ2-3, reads SQTIHQWPATLVQPVGSPLSLECTVEGTSNPNLYWYRQAAGRGLQLLFYSVGIGQISSEVPQNLSASRPQDRQFILSSKKLLLSDSGFYLCAWSLTGAITDTQYFGPGTRLTVL.

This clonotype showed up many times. This CDR3 is CASSQRTGRSNTEAFF. DNA of the CDR3: TGTGCCAGCAGCCAACGGACAGGGAGATCGAACACTGAAGCTTTCTTT. The genes are TRBV3-1 and TRBJ1-1, with TRBD1 matching over 8 bases. Germline V gene sequence: CDR1 LGHDT, CDR2 YNNKEL (reference sequence). The length of the CDR3 is 16 residues. V lost 2 bases and J lost 1; bases outside the gene matches: 6. Drawing the rest from reference TRBV3-1 and TRBJ1-1, the complete variable domain is DTAVSQTPKYLVTQMGNDKSIKCEQNLGHDTMYWYKQDSKKFLKIMFSYNNKELIINETVPNRFSPKSPDKAHLNLHINSLELGDSAVYFCASSQRTGRSNTEAFFGQGTRLTVV.

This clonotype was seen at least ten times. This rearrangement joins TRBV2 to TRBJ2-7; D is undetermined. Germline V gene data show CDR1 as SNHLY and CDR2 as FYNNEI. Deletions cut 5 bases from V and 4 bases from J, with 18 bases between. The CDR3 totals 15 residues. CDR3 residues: CASSPSDQFAYEQYF. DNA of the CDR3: TGTGCCAGCAGTCCAAGCGACCAGTTCGCTTACGAGCAGTACTTC.

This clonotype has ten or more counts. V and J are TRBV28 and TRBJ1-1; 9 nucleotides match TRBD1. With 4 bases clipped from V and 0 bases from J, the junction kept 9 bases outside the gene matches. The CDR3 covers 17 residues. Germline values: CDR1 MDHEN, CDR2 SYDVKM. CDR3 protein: CASSSWGQGSMNTEAFF. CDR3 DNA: TGTGCCAGCAGTTCCTGGGGACAGGGATCCATGAACACTGAAGCTTTCTTT.